The 7 T cell receptor beta chains below were found in one sample sequenced in a study of cytomegalovirus exposure and HLA in healthy donors. The primer mix had 60 Vbeta and 13 Jbeta primers. Generated by immunoSEQ multiplex PCR, the TCRdb table keeps only in-frame clones and is missing some. In the table there are 170,000 or so clones, roughly 80% of which are singletons. Sequenced input: PBMCs. The origin of the receptors is a man in his thirties or forties in good health and CMV-seropositive.

The chain recombines TRBV5-4 with TRBJ1-2, with 8 bases identical to TRBD1. Germline values: CDR1 SGHNT, CDR2 YYREEE (reference sequence). This CDR3 region has 15 residues. Trimming took 4 bases from V and 8 from J; bases not matched to a gene: 13. CDR3 amino acids: CASSGDRQQGRGYTF. The CDR3 nucleotides read TGTGCCAGCAGCGGGGACAGGCAACAAGGACGGGGCTACACCTTC.

The V call is TRBV6-1, the J call TRBJ1-2; 7 positions agree with TRBD1. V dropped 8 bases and J dropped 0; count of bases not matched to a gene: 6. CDR3 length: 14 residues. Germline assignment: CDR1 MNHNS and CDR2 SASEGT. In DNA form, the CDR3 reads TGTGCCAGCCAAGACAGGGCGGCTAACTATGGCTACACCTTC. Translated: CASQDRAANYGYTF.

The chain joins TRBV27 to TRBJ1-5; D is uncertain. V dropped 3 bases and J dropped 1 base, with 7 bases sitting between them. This CDR3 has 14 amino acids. From germline, CDR1 is MNHEY and CDR2 SMNVEV (reference sequence). This CDR3 reads CASSLSRSNQPQHF. In DNA, the CDR3 is TGTGCCAGCAGTTTGAGTCGGAGCAATCAGCCCCAGCATTTT.

Comments on this clone: The junction and the germline gene differ at one end; a read error may be behind it. The chain uses TRBV12-5 and TRBJ1-3; D remains unclear. Germline V CDR1 and CDR2: LGHNT, FRNRAP. CDR3 length: 16 amino acids. The CDR3, as DNA: TGTGCTAGTGGTTTGTTTCGGGAAGCTTCTGGAAGCACCATATATTTT. This translates into CASGLFREASGSTIYF. The whole variable domain, remainder taken from reference TRBV12-5 and TRBJ1-3, is DARVTQTPRHKVTEMGQEVTMRCQPILGHNTVFWYRQTMMQGLELLAYFRNRAPLDDSGMPKDRFSAEMPDATLATLKIQPSEPRDSAVYFCASGLFREASGSTIYFGEGSWLTVV.

The V call is TRBV5-1, the J call TRBJ2-1, with 12 positions matching TRBD1. The germline V gene encodes CDR1 SGHRS and CDR2 YFSETQ. The CDR3 runs 19 residues. Trimming removed 4 bases from V and 0 bases from J; junction bases left unmatched: 11. The CDR3 coding sequence is TGCGCCAGCAGCGGGAAGGGACAGGGGGCTTGGTACTCCTACAATGAGCAGTTCTTC. This codes for CASSGKGQGAWYSYNEQFF.

Note on this clone: Since no conserved phenylalanine or tryptophan closes the CDR3, a read error is the likely cause. This chain connects TRBV27 to TRBJ1-1, with 9 bases aligning to TRBD1. The CDR3 has 16 residues. The germline CDR1 and CDR2 sequences are MNHEY and SMNVEV (reference sequence). The V and J ends lost 6 bases and 6 bases, in that order; junction bases with no gene match: 14. CDR3 in amino acids: CASSNIQLTGGAEAFL. In DNA, the CDR3 is TGTGCCAGCAGCAATATACAATTAACAGGGGGCGCTGAAGCTTTCCTT.

This chain joins TRBV25-1 and TRBJ1-2; D is unclear. V lost 7 bases, J lost 3 bases, and 15 bases lay in between. Germline CDR1 is MGHDK and CDR2 is SYGVNS. The CDR3 loop spans 14 amino acids. The CDR3 bases are TGTGCCAGCATTACGGTACCTCTTGACTATGGCTACACCTTC. Translated, it gives CASITVPLDYGYTF.